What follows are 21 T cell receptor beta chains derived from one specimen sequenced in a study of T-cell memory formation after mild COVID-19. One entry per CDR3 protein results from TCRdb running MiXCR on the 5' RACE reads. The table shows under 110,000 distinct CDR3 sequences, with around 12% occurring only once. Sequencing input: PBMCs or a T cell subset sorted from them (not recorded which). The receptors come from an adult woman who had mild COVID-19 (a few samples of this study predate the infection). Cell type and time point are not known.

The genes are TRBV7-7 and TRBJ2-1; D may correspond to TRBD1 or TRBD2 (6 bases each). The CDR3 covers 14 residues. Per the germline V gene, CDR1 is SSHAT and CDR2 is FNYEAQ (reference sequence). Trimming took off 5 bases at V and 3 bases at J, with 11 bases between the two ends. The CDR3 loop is CASSPEGVYNEQFF. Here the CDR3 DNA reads TGTGCCAGCAGCCCGGAGGGGGTCTACAATGAGCAGTTCTTC.

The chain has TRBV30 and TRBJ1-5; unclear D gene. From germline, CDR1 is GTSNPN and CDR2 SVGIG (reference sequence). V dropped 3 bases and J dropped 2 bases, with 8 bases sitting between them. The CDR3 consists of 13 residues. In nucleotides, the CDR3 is TGTGCCTGGAGCGGATGGGGCAATCAGCCCCAGCATTTT. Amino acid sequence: CAWSGWGNQPQHF.

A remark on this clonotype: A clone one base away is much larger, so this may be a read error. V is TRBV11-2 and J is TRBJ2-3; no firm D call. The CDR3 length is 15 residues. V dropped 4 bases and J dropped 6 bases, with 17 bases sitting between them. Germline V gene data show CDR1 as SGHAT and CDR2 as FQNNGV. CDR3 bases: TGTGCCAGCAGCTCAGATAACCCCCCGGCCGATACGCAGTATTTT. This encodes CASSSDNPPADTQYF.

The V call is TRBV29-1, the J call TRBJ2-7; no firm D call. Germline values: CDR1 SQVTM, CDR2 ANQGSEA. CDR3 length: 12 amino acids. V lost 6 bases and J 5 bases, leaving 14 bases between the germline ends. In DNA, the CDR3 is TGCAGCGTAACCCGTGAGTCCCACGAGCAGTACTTC. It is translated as CSVTRESHEQYF.

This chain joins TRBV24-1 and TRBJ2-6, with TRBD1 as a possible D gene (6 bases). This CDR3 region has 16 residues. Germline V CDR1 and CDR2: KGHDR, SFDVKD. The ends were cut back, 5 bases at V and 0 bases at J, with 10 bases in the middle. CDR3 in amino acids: CATSGGGGSGANVLTF. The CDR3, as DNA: TGTGCCACCAGTGGAGGGGGTGGCTCTGGGGCCAACGTCCTGACTTTC.

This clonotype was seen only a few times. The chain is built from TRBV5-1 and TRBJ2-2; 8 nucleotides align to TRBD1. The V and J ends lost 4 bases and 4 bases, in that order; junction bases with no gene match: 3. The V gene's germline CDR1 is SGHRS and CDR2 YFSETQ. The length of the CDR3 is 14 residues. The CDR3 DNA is TGCGCCAGCAGCGAGACAGGGGCCACCGGGGAGCTGTTTTTT. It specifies CASSETGATGELFF.

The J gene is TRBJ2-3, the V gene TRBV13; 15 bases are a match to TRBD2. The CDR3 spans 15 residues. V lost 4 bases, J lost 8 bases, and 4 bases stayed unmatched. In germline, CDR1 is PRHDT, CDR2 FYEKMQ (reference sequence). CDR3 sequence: CASSSRTSGRGTQYF. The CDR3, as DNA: TGTGCCAGCAGCTCCCGGACTAGCGGGAGGGGTACGCAGTATTTT.

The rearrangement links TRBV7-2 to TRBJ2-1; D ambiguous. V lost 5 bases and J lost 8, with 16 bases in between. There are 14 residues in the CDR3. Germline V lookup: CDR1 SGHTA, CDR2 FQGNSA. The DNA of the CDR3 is TGTGCCAGCAGCCTTTTGGGCCTAATCGATGAGCAGTTCTTC. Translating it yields CASSLLGLIDEQFF.

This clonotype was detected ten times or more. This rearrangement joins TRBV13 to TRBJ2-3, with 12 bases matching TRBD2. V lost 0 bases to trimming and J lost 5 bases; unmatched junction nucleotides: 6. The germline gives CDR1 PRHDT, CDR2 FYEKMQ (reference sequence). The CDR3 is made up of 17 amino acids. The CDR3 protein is CASSLGHLAGGEDTQYF. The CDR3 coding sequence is TGTGCCAGCAGCTTAGGCCACCTAGCGGGGGGGGAAGATACGCAGTATTTT. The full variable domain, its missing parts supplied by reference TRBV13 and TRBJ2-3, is AAGVIQSPRHLIKEKRETATLKCYPIPRHDTVYWYQQGPGQDPQFLISFYEKMQSDKGSIPDRFSAQQFSDYHSELNMSSLELGDSALYFCASSLGHLAGGEDTQYFGPGTRLTVL.

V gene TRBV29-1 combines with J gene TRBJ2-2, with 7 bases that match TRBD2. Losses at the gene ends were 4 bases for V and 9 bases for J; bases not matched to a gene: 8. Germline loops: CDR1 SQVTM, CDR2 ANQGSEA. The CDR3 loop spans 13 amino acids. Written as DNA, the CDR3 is TGCAGCGTTGTACTCGCGGGAGCCCGGGAGCTGTTTTTT. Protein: CSVVLAGARELFF.

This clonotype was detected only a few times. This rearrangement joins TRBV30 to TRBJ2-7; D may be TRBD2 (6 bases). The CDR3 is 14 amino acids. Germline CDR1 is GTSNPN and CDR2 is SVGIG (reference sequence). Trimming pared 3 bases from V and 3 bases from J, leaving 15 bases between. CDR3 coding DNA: TGTGCCTGGAGGGATGGGGACTGGCTCTACGAGCAGTACTTC. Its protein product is CAWRDGDWLYEQYF. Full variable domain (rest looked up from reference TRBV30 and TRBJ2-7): SQTIHQWPATLVQPVGSPLSLECTVEGTSNPNLYWYRQAAGRGLQLLFYSVGIGQISSEVPQNLSASRPQDRQFILSSKKLLLSDSGFYLCAWRDGDWLYEQYFGPGTRLTVT.

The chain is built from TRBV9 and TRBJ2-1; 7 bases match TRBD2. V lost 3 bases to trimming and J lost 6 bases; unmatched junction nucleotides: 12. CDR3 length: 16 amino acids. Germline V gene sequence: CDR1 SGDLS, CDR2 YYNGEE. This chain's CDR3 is CASSAPAGTPFNEQFF. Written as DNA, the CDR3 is TGTGCCAGCAGCGCACCAGCGGGAACTCCTTTCAATGAGCAGTTCTTC.

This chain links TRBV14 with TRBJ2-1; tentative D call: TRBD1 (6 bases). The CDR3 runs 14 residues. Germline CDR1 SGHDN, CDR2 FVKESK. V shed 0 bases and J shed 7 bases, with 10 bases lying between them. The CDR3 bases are TGTGCCAGCAGCCAAGAAGGGGGTAGTAATGAGCAGTTCTTC. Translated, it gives CASSQEGGSNEQFF.

Here the CDR3 reads CASSLRDRGRGDQETQYF. Written as DNA, the CDR3 is TGTGCCAGCAGCTTGAGAGACAGGGGGCGAGGGGATCAAGAGACCCAGTACTTC. The genes are TRBV7-6 and TRBJ2-5, with TRBD1 matching 10 bases. V gave up 3 bases and J gave up 2 bases; unmatched junction bases: 12. The CDR3 consists of 18 residues. Germline values: CDR1 SGHVS, CDR2 FNYEAQ.

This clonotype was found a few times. The CDR3 loop is CASSQGDRYEQYF. CDR3 nucleotide sequence: TGTGCCAGCAGCCAAGGGGACAGATACGAGCAGTACTTC. The chain combines TRBV13 with TRBJ2-7, with 7 positions matching TRBD1. CDR3 length equals 13 residues. J was trimmed by 4 bases and V by 5 bases; bases with no gene match: 5. Germline CDR1 is PRHDT and CDR2 is FYEKMQ (reference sequence).

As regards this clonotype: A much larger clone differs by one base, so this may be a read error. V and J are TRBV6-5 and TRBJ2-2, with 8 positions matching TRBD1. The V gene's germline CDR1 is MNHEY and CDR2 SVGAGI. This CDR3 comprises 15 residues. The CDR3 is CASSLWTGNTRELFF. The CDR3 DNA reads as TGTGCCAGCAGCCTCTGGACAGGGAACACCCGGGAGCTGTTTTTT.

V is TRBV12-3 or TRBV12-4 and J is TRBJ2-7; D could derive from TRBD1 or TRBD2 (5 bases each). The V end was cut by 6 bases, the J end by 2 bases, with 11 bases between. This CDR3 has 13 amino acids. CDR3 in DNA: TGTGCCAGCAGGGGGACCGACCCCTACGAGCAGTACTTC. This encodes CASRGTDPYEQYF.

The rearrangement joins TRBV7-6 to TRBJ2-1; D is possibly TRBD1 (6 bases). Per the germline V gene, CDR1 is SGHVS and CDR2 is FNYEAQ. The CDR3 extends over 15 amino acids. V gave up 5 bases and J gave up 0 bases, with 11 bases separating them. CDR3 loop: CASSPDRNSYNEQFF. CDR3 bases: TGTGCCAGCAGCCCCGACAGGAACTCCTACAATGAGCAGTTCTTC.

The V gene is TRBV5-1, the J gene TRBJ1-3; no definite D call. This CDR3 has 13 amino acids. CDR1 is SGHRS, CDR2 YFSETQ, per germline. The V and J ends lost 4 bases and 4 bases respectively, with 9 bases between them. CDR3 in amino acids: CASSPAYGNTIYF. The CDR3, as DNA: TGCGCCAGCAGCCCTGCTTACGGAAACACCATATATTTT.

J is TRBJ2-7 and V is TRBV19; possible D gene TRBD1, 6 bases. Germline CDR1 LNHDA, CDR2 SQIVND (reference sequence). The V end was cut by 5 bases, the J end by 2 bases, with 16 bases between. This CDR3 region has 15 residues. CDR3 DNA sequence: TGTGCCAGTAGTGTGACCGTGACAGGCACCTACGAGCAGTACTTC. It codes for CASSVTVTGTYEQYF.

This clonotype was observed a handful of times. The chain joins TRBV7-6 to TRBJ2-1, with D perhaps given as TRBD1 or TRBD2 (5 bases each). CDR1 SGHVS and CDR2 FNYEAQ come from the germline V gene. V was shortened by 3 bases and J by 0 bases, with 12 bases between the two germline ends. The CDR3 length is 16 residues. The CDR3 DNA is TGTGCCAGCAGCTTGGACGCGAGGGGCTCCTACAATGAGCAGTTCTTC. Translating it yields CASSLDARGSYNEQFF.